One and the same sample provided the 26 T cell receptor beta chains below, sequenced in a study of blood T cells in healthy people across ages (dated by TCRdb to 2015 to 2017). The library was prepared using 5' RACE. A second about 7 to 11 cycle PCR used a sample-barcoded 5' primer and a J-beta primer mix. Through fastp at Q25 and MiXCR, TCRdb rebuilt clones from the public reads, retaining in-frame beta chains. One record per CDR3 amino acid sequence lists the most common genes and DNA. This sample lists some 1.8 million distinct CDR3 sequences; roughly two fifths were detected once. The top ten constitute roughly 23% of the sample. The specimen was blood. The receptors shown here come from a human donor in good health.

The genes are TRBV28 and TRBJ2-1; a weak D match, TRBD2 (5 bases). This CDR3 contains 13 residues. CDR1 is MDHEN and CDR2 is SYDVKM in the germline V gene. Trimming took 8 bases from V and 7 from J, leaving 15 bases between them. The CDR3 DNA sequence: TGTGCCAGCCGGCGGGCGGTGGGGAATGAGCAGTTCTTC. Amino acids: CASRRAVGNEQFF.

This clonotype showed up just a few times. The V call is TRBV2, the J call TRBJ1-2; TRBD1 agrees at 8 bases. CDR3 length equals 14 residues. Germline loops: CDR1 SNHLY, CDR2 FYNNEI. The ends lost 3 bases at V and 4 bases at J; junction bases unmatched: 4. CDR3 sequence (DNA): TGTGCCAGCAGTGACAGACAGGGGATCTATGGCTACACCTTC. This translates into CASSDRQGIYGYTF.

This chain links TRBV7-3 with TRBJ1-2; tentatively, D is TRBD1 (6 bases). V was cut by 5 bases and J by 6 bases, with 28 bases left in between. The CDR3 contains 18 residues. CDR1 and CDR2 (germline): SGHTA, FQGTGA. CDR3 sequence: CASSLRSTGLGLRDGYTF. Here the CDR3 DNA reads TGTGCCAGCAGCCTTCGGTCGACAGGTTTAGGGCTGAGGGATGGCTACACCTTC.

This sequence joins TRBV20-1 and TRBJ2-3, with 12 bases matching TRBD2. In germline, CDR1 is DFQATT, CDR2 SNEGSKA (reference sequence). There are 15 residues in the CDR3. Trimming removed 4 bases from V and 9 bases from J; junction bases left unmatched: 11. CDR3 protein: CSAIRLAGDPGTQYF. In DNA form, the CDR3 reads TGCAGTGCTATCAGACTAGCGGGGGATCCGGGCACGCAGTATTTT.

This clonotype was detected only a few times. The chain carries TRBV4-3 and TRBJ2-1; 7 bases are shared with TRBD2. After removal of 3 bases from V and 0 bases from J, the junction contained 5 bases not matched to a gene. Looked up from germline, CDR1 is LGHNA and CDR2 is YSLEER. This CDR3 comprises 16 residues. The CDR3 here is CASSHERGVSYNEQFF. DNA for the CDR3: TGCGCCAGCAGCCATGAGCGGGGCGTCTCCTACAATGAGCAGTTCTTC.

This chain joins TRBV4-1 and TRBJ1-2; D is unresolved. Trimming left V 4 bases short and J 4 bases short, with 13 bases between. Germline values: CDR1 MGHRA, CDR2 YSYEKL. This CDR3 comprises 14 residues. Here the CDR3 reads CASSPAGNFYGYTF. The CDR3 region has the DNA TGCGCCAGCAGCCCGGCAGGAAATTTCTATGGCTACACCTTC.

This chain links TRBV7-2 with TRBJ2-1; 10 nucleotides match TRBD1. The CDR3 runs to 16 residues. V lost 3 bases, J lost 9 bases, and 11 bases stayed unmatched. Germline CDR1 is SGHTA and CDR2 is FQGNSA. The chain's CDR3 is CASSLGRRQGAGEQFF. In DNA form, the CDR3 reads TGTGCCAGCAGCTTGGGGAGGCGACAGGGGGCAGGTGAGCAGTTCTTC.

This sequence joins TRBV7-2 and TRBJ2-4; a possible D gene is TRBD2 (5 bases). Near its end, the DNA agrees better with TRBJ2-7, so the J call may be wrong. Germline CDR1 and CDR2: SGHTA and FQGNSA. This CDR3 has 15 residues. CDR3 sequence: CASSYAGGRTYEQYF. The DNA for the CDR3 is TGTGCCAGCAGCTATGCGGGTGGGAGAACCTACGAGCAGTACTTC.

Comment on this clonotype: The junction does not match germline at one end; this may be a read error. CDR3 sequence: CSGRPANTGERFF. CDR3 sequence (DNA): TGCAGCGGAAGACCCGCGAACACCGGGGAGCGGTTTTTT. The chain employs TRBV29-1 and TRBJ2-2; D may be TRBD2 (5 bases). CDR1 and CDR2 from the germline V gene are SQVTM and ANQGSEA. This CDR3 is built from 13 residues.

This chain links TRBV4-3 with TRBJ2-4, with D possibly TRBD2 on 5 matching bases. The J call is doubtful: the DNA matches TRBJ2-7 better. The germline V gene encodes CDR1 LGHNA and CDR2 YSLEER. CDR3 length equals 16 residues. The CDR3 loop is CASSQDALASSYEQYF. For the CDR3, the DNA is TGCGCCAGCAGCCAAGACGCCTTGGCTAGCTCGTACGAGCAGTACTTC.

This clonotype was picked up a small number of times. The chain has TRBV5-6 and TRBJ1-5, with D tentatively TRBD1 (5 bases). This CDR3 contains 15 residues. The germline gives CDR1 SGHDT, CDR2 YYEEEE. The germline V and J ends were trimmed by 0 bases and 6 bases, with 13 bases remaining between them. This CDR3 reads CASSLAARVGQPQHF. In DNA, the CDR3 is TGTGCCAGCAGCTTGGCGGCCAGGGTGGGTCAGCCCCAGCATTTT.

This chain uses TRBV29-1 with TRBJ1-1, with D unresolved. The CDR3 is made up of 13 amino acids. In germline, CDR1 is SQVTM, CDR2 ANQGSEA. The V end was cut by 7 bases, the J end by 0 bases, with 12 bases between. The CDR3 loop reads CSALRPLNTEAFF. The CDR3, as DNA: TGCAGCGCCTTGCGCCCCCTGAACACTGAAGCTTTCTTT.

The V and J genes are TRBV6-6 and TRBJ1-4, with TRBD1 matching over 10 bases. This CDR3 contains 15 residues. V lost 2 bases and J lost 8; bases outside the gene matches: 5. Per the germline V gene, CDR1 is MNHNY and CDR2 is SVGAGI (reference sequence). The CDR3 loop is CASSYAGTGVEKLFF. The CDR3 DNA reads as TGTGCCAGCAGTTACGCCGGGACAGGGGTGGAAAAACTGTTTTTT.

The rearrangement uses TRBV12-3 or TRBV12-4 and TRBJ1-1; 7 bases line up with TRBD1. There are 15 residues in the CDR3. Trimming took 6 bases from V and 12 from J; bases not matched to a gene: 19. The CDR3 sequence is CASSPRTGSVTRTFF. CDR3 in DNA: TGTGCCAGCAGCCCCCGGACAGGTTCAGTTACAAGGACTTTCTTT.

This clonotype was found a few times. The chain joins TRBV12-3 or TRBV12-4 to TRBJ2-5; the D is unclear. V dropped 5 bases and J dropped 2 bases, with 9 bases sitting between them. The CDR3 consists of 13 residues. The CDR3 here is CASSLNQQETQYF. CDR3 DNA: TGTGCCAGCAGTCTCAACCAGCAAGAGACCCAGTACTTC.

This clonotype was counted only a few times. This chain uses TRBV12-3 or TRBV12-4 with TRBJ1-2; D possibly corresponds to TRBD1 (5 bases). The CDR3 length is 14 residues. The V gene lost 5 bases and the J gene lost 7 bases, with 17 bases spanning the gap. CDR3 region: CASSPKGTTIGYTF. CDR3 bases: TGTGCCAGCAGTCCTAAGGGGACTACTATTGGCTACACCTTC.

Points on this clonotype: A junction end diverges from the germline sequence, so it may reflect a read error. The chain recombines TRBV6-1 with TRBJ2-1; unclear D gene. Germline V lookup: CDR1 MNHNS, CDR2 SASEGT. CDR3 length: 14 residues. The CDR3 nucleotides are TGTGCCAGCAGTGAACAAAGAGCTTACAATGAGCAGGTCTTC. Translation: CASSEQRAYNEQVF.

CDR3 amino acids: CASSQLEGPDNEQFF. For the CDR3, the DNA is TGTGCCAGCAGCCAACTCGAGGGGCCGGACAATGAGCAGTTCTTC. J is TRBJ2-1 and V is TRBV3-1; D could derive from TRBD1 or TRBD2 (5 bases each). The germline V gene has CDR1 LGHDT and CDR2 YNNKEL (reference sequence). The CDR3 totals 15 residues. Trimming pared 2 bases from V and 5 bases from J, leaving 13 bases between.

Concerning this clonotype itself: A read error may account for a junction end that differs from germline. The chain combines TRBV12-3 or TRBV12-4 with TRBJ2-2, with 10 bases aligning to TRBD2. CDR3 length equals 15 residues. CDR3 in amino acids: CASRPGLANTGERFF. In nucleotides, the CDR3 is TGTGCCAGCAGACCGGGACTAGCGAACACCGGGGAGCGGTTTTTT.

A few counts support this clonotype. The J gene is TRBJ1-5, the V gene TRBV29-1; 9 bases map to TRBD1. CDR3 length: 14 amino acids. V was clipped by 4 bases and J by 3 bases; unmatched bases: 4. Germline lookup yields CDR1 SQVTM and CDR2 ANQGSEA. DNA of the CDR3: TGCAGCGTTGGGGGACAGGGCTCCAATCAGCCCCAGCATTTT. Protein sequence: CSVGGQGSNQPQHF. The complete variable domain, with remaining parts taken from reference TRBV29-1 and TRBJ1-5, reads SAVISQKPSRDICQRGTSLTIQCQVDSQVTMMFWYRQQPGQSLTLIATANQGSEATYESGFVIDKFPISRPNLTFSTLTVSNMSPEDSSIYLCSVGGQGSNQPQHFGDGTRLSIL.

This clonotype was seen a few times. The chain is built from TRBV27 and TRBJ2-3; 8 bases map to TRBD2. There are 16 residues in the CDR3. V lost 4 bases to trimming and J lost 0 bases; unmatched junction nucleotides: 6. CDR1 is MNHEY, CDR2 SMNVEV, per germline (reference sequence). The CDR3 DNA is TGTGCCAGCAGTTACATAGCGGGACTTAGCACAGATACGCAGTATTTT. Encoded protein: CASSYIAGLSTDTQYF.

This clonotype was found once. For the CDR3, the DNA is TGTGCCAGCAGCCGAGCCTCGGACGGATCCTACGAGCAGTACGTC. Translated: CASSRASDGSYEQYV. The chain combines TRBV28 with TRBJ2-7; no definite D call. Germline CDR1 is MDHEN and CDR2 is SYDVKM. Trimming stripped 6 bases from V and 1 base from J, with 16 bases between. The length of the CDR3 is 15 residues.

The table lists this clonotype with a few counts. The rearrangement joins TRBV12-3 or TRBV12-4 to TRBJ1-2, with 9 bases matching TRBD1. The CDR3 extends over 16 amino acids. J was trimmed by 5 bases and V by 6 bases; bases with no gene match: 13. CDR3 region: CASSETGTGGYYGYTF. CDR3 DNA sequence: TGTGCCAGCAGCGAAACTGGAACAGGGGGCTATTATGGCTACACCTTC.

This clonotype was observed a few times. The chain links TRBV20-1 to TRBJ2-3; D may be TRBD2 (6 bases). The CDR3 totals 14 residues. CDR1 and CDR2 from the germline V gene are DFQATT and SNEGSKA (reference sequence). Trimming removed 6 bases from V and 5 bases from J, with 18 bases in between. The CDR3 is CSAPRLVAQDTQYF. CDR3 sequence (DNA): TGCAGTGCCCCTCGACTAGTTGCACAAGATACGCAGTATTTT.

The chain combines TRBV27 with TRBJ2-1; 8 bases align to TRBD1. The CDR3 covers 14 residues. Germline V gene data show CDR1 as MNHEY and CDR2 as SMNVEV (reference sequence). The V gene end was trimmed by 6 bases and the J gene end by 6 bases; junction bases not matched to a gene: 7. The CDR3 here is CASRRQGQSNEQFF. For the CDR3, the DNA is TGTGCCAGCAGGCGACAGGGGCAAAGCAATGAGCAGTTCTTC.

This clonotype has ten or more counts. V gene TRBV6-6 combines with J gene TRBJ2-1, with a weak D call TRBD1 (6 bases). The germline V and J ends were trimmed by 5 bases and 7 bases, with 9 bases remaining between them. The CDR3 sequence is 12 residues long. The germline V gene has CDR1 MNHNY and CDR2 SVGAGI (reference sequence). The CDR3 DNA is TGTGCCAGCAGTCGACAGGTTAATGAGCAGTTCTTC. This sequence encodes CASSRQVNEQFF.